This T cell receptor beta chain was sequenced for a study of neoadjuvant anti-PD-1 for oral cavity cancer. As to time point: after neoadjuvant nivolumab, at surgical resection. Cohort: HPV-negative, locally advanced oral cavity squamous cell carcinoma patients. Assay: immunoSEQ multiplex PCR; the TCRdb copy retains only in-frame clones and omits some. The repertoire holds about 14,000 clones, with about 70% as singletons. Sequencing used PBMCs, obtained after nivolumab (anti-PD-1) treatment. This TCR derives from a person aged 35-79 years with oral cavity squamous cell carcinoma.

CDR3 sequence reads: CASSGGADTQYF. CDR3 nucleotides: TGTGCCAGCAGCGGTGGGGCAGATACGCAGTATTTT. V gene TRBV9 combines with J gene TRBJ2-3, with no clear D. The CDR3 has 12 amino acids. Germline V gene lookup returns CDR1 SGDLS and CDR2 YYNGEE. Trimming removed 3 bases from V and 4 bases from J, with 6 bases in between. Looking up the rest from reference TRBV9 and TRBJ2-3 gives the full variable domain: DSGVTQTPKHLITATGQRVTLRCSPRSGDLSVYWYQQSLDQGLQFLIQYYNGEERAKGNILERFSAQQFPDLHSELNLSSLELGDSALYFCASSGGADTQYFGPGTRLTVL.